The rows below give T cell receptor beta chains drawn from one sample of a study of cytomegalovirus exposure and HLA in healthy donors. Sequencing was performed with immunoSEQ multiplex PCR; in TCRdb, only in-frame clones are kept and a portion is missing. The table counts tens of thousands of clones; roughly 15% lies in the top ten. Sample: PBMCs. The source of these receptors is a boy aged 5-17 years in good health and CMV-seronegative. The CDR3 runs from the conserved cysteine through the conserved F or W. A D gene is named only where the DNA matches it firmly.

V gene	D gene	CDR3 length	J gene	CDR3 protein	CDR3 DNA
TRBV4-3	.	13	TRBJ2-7	CASSQLAGYEQYF	TGCGCCAGCAGCCAACTAGCAGGATACGAGCAGTACTTC
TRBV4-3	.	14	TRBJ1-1	CASSQVSGVGEAFF	TGCGCCAGCAGCCAAGTATCCGGGGTAGGTGAAGCTTTCTTT
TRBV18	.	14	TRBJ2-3	CASSHSGREDTQYF	TGTGCCAGCTCACATAGCGGACGGGAGGATACGCAGTATTTT
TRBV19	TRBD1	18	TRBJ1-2	CASSRARRGEVSNYGYTF	TGTGCCAGTAGTAGGGCGCGCAGGGGGGAAGTTTCTAACTATGGCTACACCTTC
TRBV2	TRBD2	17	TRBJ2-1	CASTPLPLGGRDNEQFF	TGTGCCAGCACTCCCCTTCCCTTAGGCGGGAGGGACAATGAGCAGTTCTTC
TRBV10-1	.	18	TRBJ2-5	CASSERVGWRRWIETQYF	TGCGCCAGCAGTGAGAGAGTTGGGTGGAGGCGCTGGATCGAGACCCAGTACTTC
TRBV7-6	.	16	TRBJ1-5	CASSLGGRYSNQPQHF	TGTGCCAGCAGCTTAGGGGGCAGGTATAGCAATCAGCCCCAGCATTTT
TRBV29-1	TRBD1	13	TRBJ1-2	CSVAGQGPSGYTF	TGCAGCGTTGCTGGACAGGGCCCGTCGGGCTACACCTTC
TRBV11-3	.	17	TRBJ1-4	CASSLDEKGVEDEKLFF	TGTGCCAGCAGCTTAGACGAGAAGGGGGTGGAGGATGAAAAACTGTTTTTT
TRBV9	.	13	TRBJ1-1	CASSVEGGGWAFF	TGTGCCAGCAGCGTAGAGGGGGGGGGTTGGGCTTTCTTT
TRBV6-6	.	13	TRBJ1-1	CASRGGGASEAFF	TGTGCCAGCAGGGGGGGAGGCGCTTCTGAAGCTTTCTTT
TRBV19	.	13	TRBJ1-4	CASSPAGWEKLFF	TGTGCCAGTAGTCCAGCGGGTTGGGAAAAACTGTTTTTT
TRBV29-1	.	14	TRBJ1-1	CSVVGPGANTEAFF	TGCAGCGTTGTTGGGCCAGGGGCGAACACTGAAGCTTTCTTT
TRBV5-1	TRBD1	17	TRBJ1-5	CASSLGYQGAEGQPQHF	TGCGCCAGCAGCTTGGGTTATCAGGGGGCGGAAGGTCAGCCCCAGCATTTT
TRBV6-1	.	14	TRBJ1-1	CASINRVGDTEAFF	TGTGCCAGCATAAACAGGGTCGGGGACACTGAAGCTTTCTTT
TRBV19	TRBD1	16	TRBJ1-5	CASSIVPGGGNQPQHF	TGTGCCAGTAGTATAGTACCAGGGGGCGGCAATCAGCCCCAGCATTTT
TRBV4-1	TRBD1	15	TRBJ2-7	CASSQFGTGSYEQYF	TGCGCCAGCAGCCAATTTGGGACAGGGTCCTACGAGCAGTACTTC
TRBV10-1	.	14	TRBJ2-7	CASSTDVPEDEQYF	TGCGCCAGCAGTACGGACGTTCCGGAGGACGAGCAGTACTTC
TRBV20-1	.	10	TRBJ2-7	CSARAVEQYF	TGCAGTGCTAGAGCTGTCGAGCAGTACTTC
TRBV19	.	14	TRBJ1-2	CASRSPGAGYGYTF	TGTGCCAGTAGAAGCCCAGGGGCAGGCTATGGCTACACCTTC
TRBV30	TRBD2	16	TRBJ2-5	CAWSILGRGGGETQYF	TGTGCCTGGAGTATCCTGGGGCGGGGGGGCGGAGAGACCCAGTACTTC
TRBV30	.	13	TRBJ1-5	CAWSELFNQPQHF	TGTGCCTGGAGTGAACTTTTCAATCAGCCCCAGCATTTT
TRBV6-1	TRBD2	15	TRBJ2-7	CASSETSGPSYEQYF	TGTGCCAGCAGTGAAACTAGCGGGCCTTCCTACGAGCAGTACTTC
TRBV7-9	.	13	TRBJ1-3	CASSLGRANTIYF	TGTGCCAGCAGCTTGGGCAGGGCAAACACCATATATTTT
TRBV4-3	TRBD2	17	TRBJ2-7	CASSLREGAGSSYEQYF	TGCGCCAGCAGCCTAAGAGAGGGAGCGGGGAGCTCCTACGAGCAGTACTTC
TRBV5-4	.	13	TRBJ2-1	CASSHGQPNEQFF	TGTGCCAGCAGCCACGGACAACCAAATGAGCAGTTCTTC
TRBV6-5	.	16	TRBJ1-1	CASSYSGYSGGTEAFF	TGTGCCAGCAGTTACTCGGGTTACTCGGGGGGAACTGAAGCTTTCTTT
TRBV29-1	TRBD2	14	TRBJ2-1	CSVRSSGSYNEQFF	TGCAGCGTCAGAAGTAGCGGGTCCTACAATGAGCAGTTCTTC
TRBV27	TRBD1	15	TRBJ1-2	CASSLTGGAGGGYTF	TGTGCCAGCAGTTTAACAGGGGGCGCGGGGGGTGGCTACACCTTC
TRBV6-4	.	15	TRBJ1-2	CASSDRAAGNYGYTF	TGTGCCAGCAGTGATCGCGCCGCCGGGAACTATGGCTACACCTTC
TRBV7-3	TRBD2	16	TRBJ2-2	CASSLSSGRDTGELFF	TGTGCCAGCAGCTTATCTAGCGGGAGGGACACCGGGGAGCTGTTTTTT
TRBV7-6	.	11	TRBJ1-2	CASSPYSGYTF	TGTGCCAGCAGCCCCTATTCGGGCTACACCTTC
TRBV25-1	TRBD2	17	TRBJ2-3	CASSAPGLAGQTDTQYF	TGTGCCAGCAGTGCCCCTGGACTAGCGGGACAGACAGATACGCAGTATTTT
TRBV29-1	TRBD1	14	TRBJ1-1	CSVEKGQGLSEAFF	TGCAGCGTTGAGAAAGGACAGGGGTTATCTGAAGCTTTCTTT
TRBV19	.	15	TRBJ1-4	CASSKDRSHHEKLFF	TGTGCCAGTAGTAAAGACAGGTCTCACCATGAAAAACTGTTTTTT
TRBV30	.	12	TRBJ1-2	CAWNQGRGGYTF	TGTGCCTGGAATCAGGGGAGGGGAGGCTACACCTTC
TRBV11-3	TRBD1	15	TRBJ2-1	CASSLSRGPDNEQFF	TGCGCCAGCAGCTTAAGCAGGGGGCCAGACAATGAGCAGTTCTTC
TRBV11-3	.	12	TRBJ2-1	CASSLAGVEQFF	TGTGCCAGCAGCTTAGCCGGGGTTGAGCAGTTCTTC
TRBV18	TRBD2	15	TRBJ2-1	CASSLTSGRANEQFF	TGTGCCAGCTCGCTGACTAGCGGGAGGGCCAATGAGCAGTTCTTC
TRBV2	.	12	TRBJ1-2	CASSPKERGYTF	TGTGCCAGCAGTCCTAAGGAGCGGGGCTACACCTTC
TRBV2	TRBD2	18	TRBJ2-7	CASSPSLGWPSGTVEQYF	TGTGCCAGCAGTCCCTCCCTGGGATGGCCTAGCGGGACGGTCGAGCAGTACTTC
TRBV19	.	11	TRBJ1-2	CASGRGNGYTF	TGTGCCAGTGGCAGGGGAAATGGCTACACCTTC
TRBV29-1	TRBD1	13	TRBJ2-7	CSVGRDRVSEQYF	TGCAGCGTTGGCCGGGACAGGGTCTCCGAGCAGTACTTC
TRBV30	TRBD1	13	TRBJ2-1	CAQPRGQGHEQFF	TGTGCCCAACCCCGTGGACAGGGCCATGAGCAGTTCTTC
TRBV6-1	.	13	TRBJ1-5	CASSDRQYQPQHF	TGTGCCAGCAGTGATCGACAGTATCAGCCCCAGCATTTT
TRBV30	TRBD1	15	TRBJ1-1	CAWGHPGQGRTEAFF	TGTGCCTGGGGCCACCCAGGACAGGGGCGCACTGAAGCTTTCTTT
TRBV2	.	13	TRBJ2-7	CASNEDSSYEQYF	TGTGCCAGCAATGAAGACAGCTCCTACGAGCAGTACTTC
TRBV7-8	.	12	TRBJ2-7	CASSSSPYEQYF	TGTGCCAGCAGCTCCTCCCCCTACGAGCAGTACTTC
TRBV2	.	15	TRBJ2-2	CASSVWATNTGELFF	TGTGCCAGCAGTGTTTGGGCCACGAACACCGGGGAGCTGTTTTTT
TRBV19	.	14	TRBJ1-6	CASSFTGSSGALHF	TGTGCCAGTAGTTTCACAGGGTCCTCAGGGGCCCTCCACTTT
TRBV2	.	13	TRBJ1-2	CASSQNGENGYTF	TGTGCCAGCAGCCAAAACGGGGAGAATGGCTACACCTTC
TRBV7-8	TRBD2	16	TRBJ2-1	CASSGPGLAGVNEQFF	TGTGCCAGCAGCGGACCGGGACTAGCGGGAGTGAATGAGCAGTTCTTC
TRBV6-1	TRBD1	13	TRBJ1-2	CASSDRGDYGYTF	TGTGCCAGCAGTGACAGGGGGGACTATGGCTACACCTTC
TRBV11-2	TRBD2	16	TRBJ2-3	CASSGGRGSALDTQYF	TGTGCCAGCAGCGGCGGGCGGGGGTCTGCACTAGATACGCAGTATTTT